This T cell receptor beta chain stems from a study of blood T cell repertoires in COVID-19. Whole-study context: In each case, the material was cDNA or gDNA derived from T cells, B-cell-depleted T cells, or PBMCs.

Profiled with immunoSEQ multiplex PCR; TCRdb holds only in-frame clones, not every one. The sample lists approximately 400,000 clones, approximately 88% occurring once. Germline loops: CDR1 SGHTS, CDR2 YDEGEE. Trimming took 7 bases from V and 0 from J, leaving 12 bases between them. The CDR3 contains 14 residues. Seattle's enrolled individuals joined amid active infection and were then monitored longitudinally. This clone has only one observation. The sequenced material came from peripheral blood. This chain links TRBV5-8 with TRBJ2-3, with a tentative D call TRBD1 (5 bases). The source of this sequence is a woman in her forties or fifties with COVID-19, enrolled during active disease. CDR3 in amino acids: CASPLRGSTDTQYF. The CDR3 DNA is TGTGCCAGCCCCTTAAGGGGTAGCACAGATACGCAGTATTTT.